Below, one T cell receptor beta chain is given with its context. The data are from a study of monozygotic twins with inflammatory bowel disease. Looked up from germline, CDR1 is SGHRS and CDR2 is YFSETQ. The CDR3 contains 15 residues. Each donor supplied roughly 2.4 ml of blood. No DNA is given; TCRdb re-called the 5' RACE reads and lists each CDR3 protein once. Its clone listing holds fewer than 550,000 distinct CDR3 sequences. The clonotype comes from a human donor with ulcerative colitis or Crohn's disease, or a healthy co-twin of an affected twin (not recorded which). The chain has TRBV5-1 and TRBJ1-2; TCRdb returns TRBD1, unconfirmable since there is no DNA. The sequencing input was blood. CDR3 in amino acids: CASSLDQGETYGYTF.